These 15 T cell receptor beta chains were sequenced from one sample in a study of cytomegalovirus exposure and HLA in healthy donors. A multiplex PCR was run with 60 Vbeta primers and 13 Jbeta primers. Assay: immunoSEQ multiplex PCR; the TCRdb copy retains only in-frame clones and omits some. The table lists some 220,000 clones, just over 75% of them singletons. Sequenced input: PBMCs. Receptors were obtained from a woman aged 55-69 years in good health and CMV-seropositive.

To note about this clone: The same CDR3 arises from other DNA sequences in this sample as well. The chain uses TRBV5-1 and TRBJ2-5; 12 bases match TRBD2. The junction had 4 bases not matched to a gene; V was cut back by 2 bases and J by 2 bases. Germline CDR1 is SGHRS and CDR2 is YFSETQ. The length of the CDR3 is 16 residues. The CDR3 protein is CASSLQGLAGQETQYF. The CDR3 bases are TGCGCCAGCAGCTTACAAGGACTAGCGGGACAAGAGACCCAGTACTTC.

The chain has TRBV4-3 and TRBJ1-6; TRBD1 agrees at 8 bases. Unmatched junction bases numbered 12, after V lost 4 bases and J lost 4 bases. CDR1 and CDR2 from the germline V gene are LGHNA and YSLEER. This CDR3 is built from 18 residues. CDR3 in amino acids: CASSPGQGGTTYNSPLHF. The CDR3 DNA reads as TGCGCCAGCAGCCCCGGACAGGGAGGGACAACATATAATTCACCCCTCCACTTT.

This chain links TRBV10-1 with TRBJ2-2; 9 bases agree with TRBD2. CDR1 and CDR2 (germline): WNHNN, SYGVQD (reference sequence). Trimming took 4 bases from V and 1 from J; bases not matched to a gene: 1. The CDR3 has 15 residues. The CDR3 coding sequence is TGCGCCAGCAGTGTACTAGCGGGGAACACCGGGGAGCTGTTTTTT. Translation gives CASSVLAGNTGELFF.

This clone turned up a few times. The rearrangement links TRBV5-1 to TRBJ2-7; tentatively, D is TRBD1 (6 bases). V gave up 4 bases and J gave up 5 bases, with 16 bases separating them. This CDR3 has 14 residues. Per the germline V gene, CDR1 is SGHRS and CDR2 is YFSETQ. CDR3 sequence reads: CASSTRQAGDEQYF. DNA for the CDR3: TGCGCCAGCAGCACCCGACAGGCTGGCGACGAGCAGTACTTC. The full variable domain, its missing parts supplied by reference TRBV5-1 and TRBJ2-7, is KAGVTQTPRYLIKTRGQQVTLSCSPISGHRSVSWYQQTPGQGLQFLFEYFSETQRNKGNFPGRFSGRQFSNSRSEMNVSTLELGDSALYLCASSTRQAGDEQYFGPGTRLTVT.

This chain joins TRBV11-2 and TRBJ2-7; the D gene is possibly TRBD1 (5 bases). The germline gives CDR1 SGHAT, CDR2 FQNNGV. V was clipped by 3 bases and J by 3 bases, with 15 bases between them. CDR3 length equals 15 residues. The CDR3, as DNA: TGTGCCAGCAGCTTTAAACAGGCGTTCCACTACGAGCAGTACTTC. Amino acids: CASSFKQAFHYEQYF. The full variable domain, its missing parts supplied by reference TRBV11-2 and TRBJ2-7, is EAGVAQSPRYKIIEKRQSVAFWCNPISGHATLYWYQQILGQGPKLLIQFQNNGVVDDSQLPKDRFSAERLKGVDSTLKIQPAKLEDSAVYLCASSFKQAFHYEQYFGPGTRLTVT.

The V and J genes are TRBV7-9 and TRBJ1-2; TRBD1 agrees at 7 bases. The CDR3 extends over 14 amino acids. CDR1 and CDR2 (germline): SEHNR, FQNEAQ (reference sequence). The J segment lost 4 bases and the V segment lost 2 bases, leaving 4 bases of the junction unmatched. CDR3 nucleotide sequence: TGTGCCAGCAGCTTACGAGGGGGCGGCTATGGCTACACCTTC. The encoded protein is CASSLRGGGYGYTF.

The chain is built from TRBV5-1 and TRBJ2-7; perhaps TRBD2 as D (5 bases). Trimming left V 4 bases short and J 0 bases short, with 17 bases between. This CDR3 has 16 residues. Germline loops: CDR1 SGHRS, CDR2 YFSETQ. CDR3: CASSPEGGGVSYEQYF. The CDR3 DNA sequence: TGCGCCAGCAGCCCCGAGGGTGGTGGCGTCTCCTACGAGCAGTACTTC. The variable domain in full, with the rest retrieved from reference TRBV5-1 and TRBJ2-7, is KAGVTQTPRYLIKTRGQQVTLSCSPISGHRSVSWYQQTPGQGLQFLFEYFSETQRNKGNFPGRFSGRQFSNSRSEMNVSTLELGDSALYLCASSPEGGGVSYEQYFGPGTRLTVT.

The chain uses TRBV7-3 and TRBJ2-5; 10 nucleotides match TRBD1. V lost 4 bases, J lost 6 bases, and 8 bases stayed unmatched. This CDR3 spans 15 amino acids. The V gene's germline CDR1 is SGHTA and CDR2 FQGTGA. CDR3 in amino acids: CASSSTTGGWKTQYF. The CDR3 DNA reads as TGTGCCAGCAGCTCTACGACAGGGGGCTGGAAGACCCAGTACTTC.

The chain employs TRBV2 and TRBJ1-1, with D possibly matching TRBD1 (5 bases). The CDR3 runs to 17 residues. CDR1 and CDR2 from the germline V gene are SNHLY and FYNNEI. V was cut by 4 bases and J by 3 bases, with 21 bases left in between. The CDR3 DNA reads as TGTGCCAGCAGTGTCCGACAGAGCTATGGTGGCGACACTGAAGCTTTCTTT. It encodes CASSVRQSYGGDTEAFF.

The rearrangement uses TRBV30 and TRBJ1-4; D perhaps matches TRBD1 (6 bases). Trimming pared 3 bases from V and 0 bases from J, leaving 8 bases between. This CDR3 comprises 14 residues. Germline V gene lookup returns CDR1 GTSNPN and CDR2 SVGIG (reference sequence). Here the CDR3 reads CAWRGTPTNEKLFF. CDR3 coding DNA: TGTGCCTGGAGAGGGACACCAACTAATGAAAAACTGTTTTTT.

The chain combines TRBV7-2 with TRBJ2-3, with TRBD1 identical over 7 bases. After removal of 5 bases from V and 5 bases from J, the junction contained 4 bases not matched to a gene. The germline V gene has CDR1 SGHTA and CDR2 FQGNSA. This CDR3 spans 13 amino acids. The DNA of the CDR3 is TGTGCCAGCAGCGAAGGGGGCGTAGATACGCAGTATTTT. It specifies CASSEGGVDTQYF.

The J gene is TRBJ1-1, the V gene TRBV2, with 9 nucleotides matching TRBD1. Trimming at V came to 5 bases and at J to 4 bases, leaving 2 bases not matched to a gene. CDR3 length: 13 amino acids. CDR1 and CDR2 from the germline V gene are SNHLY and FYNNEI. The DNA for the CDR3 is TGTGCCAGCAGTAGACAGGGGGGCACTGAAGCTTTCTTT. Its translation: CASSRQGGTEAFF.

This clone was observed a single time. This chain uses TRBV5-6 with TRBJ2-5, with 12 bases aligning to TRBD2. The CDR3 is made up of 17 amino acids. The germline V gene has CDR1 SGHDT and CDR2 YYEEEE. The V segment lost 4 bases and the J segment 0 bases; nucleotides outside the gene matches: 7. CDR3 bases: TGTGCCAGCAGCCAGGGACTAGCGGGCTTATACCAAGAGACCCAGTACTTC. It codes for CASSQGLAGLYQETQYF.

The gene calls are TRBV11-3 and TRBJ2-3; TRBD2 matches at 11 bases. CDR3 size: 19 residues. Germline loops: CDR1 SGHNT, CDR2 YENEEA. Trimming removed 4 bases from V and 0 bases from J; junction bases left unmatched: 12. CDR3 DNA sequence: TGTGCCAGCAGCTCGACCCGTCGAACTAGCGGGGGAAGCACAGATACGCAGTATTTT. It codes for CASSSTRRTSGGSTDTQYF.

This clone has only a few counts. The genes are TRBV29-1 and TRBJ1-1, with unresolved D. CDR3 size: 14 residues. Trimming removed 6 bases at V and 2 bases at J, with 16 bases between. Germline loops: CDR1 SQVTM, CDR2 ANQGSEA. The DNA for the CDR3 is TGCAGCGTATTATTCGTGGGGAGAAACACTGAAGCTTTCTTT. Its translation: CSVLFVGRNTEAFF.